These T cell receptor beta chains were read from a single sample in a study of cytomegalovirus exposure and HLA in healthy donors. The table came from immunoSEQ multiplex PCR; TCRdb's copy has only in-frame clones and leaves some out. The sample lists 150,000 to 200,000 clones; roughly 79% were seen once. The sequenced sample was PBMCs. These receptors were obtained from a woman aged 18-29 years in good health and CMV-seropositive. Both conserved end residues are part of each CDR3. Fields, in order: J gene, clone size, V gene, D gene, CDR3 DNA, CDR3 protein. The D gene is left open where the match is weak. Size tells how often a clone was seen (once, few, many) or the class of an expanded clone, and some rows leave it out.

>TRBJ2-2|.|TRBV29-1|TRBD2
TGCAGCGCTCCCTCCGGGACTAGCGCCGGGGAGCTGTTTTTT
CSAPSGTSAGELFF
>TRBJ1-2|few|TRBV4-3|TRBD1
TGCGCCAGCAGCCAAGGGTTCGGACAGGGAATCTATGGCTACACCTTC
CASSQGFGQGIYGYTF
>TRBJ2-2|.|TRBV19|TRBD2
TGCGCCAGTAGTACCCCGGGGAGGGTGGGTACCGGGGAGCTGTTTTTT
CASSTPGRVGTGELFF
>TRBJ2-3|.|TRBV18|TRBD2
TGTGCCAGCTCACCGGGTCGGGGGGCAGATACGCAGTATTTT
CASSPGRGADTQYF
>TRBJ2-1|.|TRBV6-4|.
TGTGCCAGCAGTGACTCGAGGTACAATGAGCAGTTCTTC
CASSDSRYNEQFF
>TRBJ2-3|.|TRBV18|.
TGTGCCAGCTCACCTAACACAGATACGCAGTATTTT
CASSPNTDTQYF
>TRBJ2-5|.|TRBV2|TRBD2
TGTGCCAGCAATCGGGAGGCGCTCCAAGAGACCCAGTACTTC
CASNREALQETQYF
>TRBJ1-2|.|TRBV9|.
TGTGCCAGCAGCGTAGCTCGGATGGCCGCGGTCGAAGGCTACACCTTC
CASSVARMAAVEGYTF
>TRBJ2-6|.|TRBV28|TRBD2
TGTGCCAGCAGCCAGCGGGGGGCGACATCCTCTGGGGCCAACGTCCTGACTTTC
CASSQRGATSSGANVLTF
>TRBJ2-7|.|TRBV11-3|.
TGTGCTAGCAACACCCGCCCCTCCAACTACGAGCAGTACTTC
CASNTRPSNYEQYF
>TRBJ1-5|few|TRBV6-5|.
TGTGCCAGCAGTTACGACAGATCGGGCGGTCAGCCCCAGCATTTT
CASSYDRSGGQPQHF
>TRBJ1-5|.|TRBV2|.
TGTGCCAGCAGTGACGGGGGGGGGAATCAGCCCCAGCATTTT
CASSDGGGNQPQHF
>TRBJ2-7|once|TRBV7-9|.
TGTGCCAGCAGCAATAGCTACGAGCAGTACTTC
CASSNSYEQYF
>TRBJ2-2|.|TRBV7-2|TRBD2
TGTGCCAGCAGCTTAGTCCTAGCGGGGGGGCAGAGCACCGGGGAGCTGTTTTTT
CASSLVLAGGQSTGELFF
>TRBJ2-5|.|TRBV5-4|.
TGTGCCAGCAGACCCGGGATCCAAGAGACCCAGTACTTC
CASRPGIQETQYF
>TRBJ1-1|few|TRBV10-1|.
TGCGCCAGCAGTAACTCGCCGAACACTGAAGCTTTCTTT
CASSNSPNTEAFF
>TRBJ1-3|.|TRBV30|.
TGTGCCTGGAGTGTACGAGTGTTGCCCCTGACAGATTCCTCTGGAAACACCATATATTTT
CAWSVRVLPLTDSSGNTIYF